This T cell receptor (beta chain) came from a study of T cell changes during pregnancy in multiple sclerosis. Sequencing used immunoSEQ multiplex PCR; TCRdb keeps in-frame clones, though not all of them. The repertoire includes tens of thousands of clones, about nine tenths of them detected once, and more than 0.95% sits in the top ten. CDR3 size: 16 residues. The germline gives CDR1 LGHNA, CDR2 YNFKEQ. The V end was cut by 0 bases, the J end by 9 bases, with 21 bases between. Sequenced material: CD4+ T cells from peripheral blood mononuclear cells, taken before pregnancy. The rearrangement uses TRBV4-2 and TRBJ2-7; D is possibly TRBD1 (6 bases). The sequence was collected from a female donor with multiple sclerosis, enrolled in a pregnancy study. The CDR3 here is CASSQDKRQATFWQYF. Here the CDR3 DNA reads TGTGCCAGCAGCCAAGATAAGAGACAGGCGACGTTTTGGCAGTACTTC.